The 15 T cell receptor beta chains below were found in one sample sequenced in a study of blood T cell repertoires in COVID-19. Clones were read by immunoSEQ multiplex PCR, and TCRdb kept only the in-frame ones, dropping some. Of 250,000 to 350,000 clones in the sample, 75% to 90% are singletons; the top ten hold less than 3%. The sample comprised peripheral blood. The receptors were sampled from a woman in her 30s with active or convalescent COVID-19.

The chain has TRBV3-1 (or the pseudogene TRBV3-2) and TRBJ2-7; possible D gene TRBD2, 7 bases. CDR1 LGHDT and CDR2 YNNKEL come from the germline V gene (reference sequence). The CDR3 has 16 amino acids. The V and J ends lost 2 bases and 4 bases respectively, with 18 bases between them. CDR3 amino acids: CASSQRRGRDLYEQYF. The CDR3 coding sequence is TGTGCCAGCAGCCAAAGGAGGGGGAGGGACCTTTACGAGCAGTACTTC.

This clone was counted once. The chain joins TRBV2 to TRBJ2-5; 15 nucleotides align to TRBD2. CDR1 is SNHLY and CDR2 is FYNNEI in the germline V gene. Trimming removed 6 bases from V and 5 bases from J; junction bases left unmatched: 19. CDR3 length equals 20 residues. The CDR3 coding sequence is TGTGCCAGCAGATCCGGGCCCTACCGGACTAGCGGGGGGGCACGGGAGACCCAGTACTTC. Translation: CASRSGPYRTSGGARETQYF.

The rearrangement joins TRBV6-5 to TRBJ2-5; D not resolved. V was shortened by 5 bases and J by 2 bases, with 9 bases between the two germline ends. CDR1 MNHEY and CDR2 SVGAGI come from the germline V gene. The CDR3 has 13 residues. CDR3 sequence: CASSHGLQETQYF. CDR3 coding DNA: TGTGCCAGCAGTCACGGGTTACAAGAGACCCAGTACTTC.

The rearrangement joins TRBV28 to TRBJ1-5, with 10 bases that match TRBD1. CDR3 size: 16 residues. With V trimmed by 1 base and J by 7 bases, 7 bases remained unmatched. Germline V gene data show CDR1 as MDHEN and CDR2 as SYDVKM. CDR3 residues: CASSLFGQGVMQPQHF. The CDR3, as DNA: TGTGCCAGCAGTTTATTCGGACAGGGGGTGATGCAGCCCCAGCATTTT.

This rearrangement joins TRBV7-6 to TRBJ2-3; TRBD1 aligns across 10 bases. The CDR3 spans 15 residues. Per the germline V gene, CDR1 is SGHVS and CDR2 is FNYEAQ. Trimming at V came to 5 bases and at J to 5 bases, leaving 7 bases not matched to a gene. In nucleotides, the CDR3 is TGTGCCAGCAGCGCCAGACAGGGGGCCGGAGATACGCAGTATTTT. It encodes CASSARQGAGDTQYF. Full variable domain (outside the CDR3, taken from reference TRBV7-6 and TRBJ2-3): GAGVSQSPRYKVTKRGQDVALRCDPISGHVSLYWYRQALGQGPEFLTYFNYEAQQDKSGLPNDRFSAERPEGSISTLTIQRTEQRDSAMYRCASSARQGAGDTQYFGPGTRLTVL.

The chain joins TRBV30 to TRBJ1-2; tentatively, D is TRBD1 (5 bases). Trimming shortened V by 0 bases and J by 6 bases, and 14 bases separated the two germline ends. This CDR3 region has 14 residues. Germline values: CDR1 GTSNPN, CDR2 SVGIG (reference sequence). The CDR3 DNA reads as TGTGCCTGGAGTGTACGCAGGGAAGGTCATGGCTACACCTTC. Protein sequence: CAWSVRREGHGYTF.

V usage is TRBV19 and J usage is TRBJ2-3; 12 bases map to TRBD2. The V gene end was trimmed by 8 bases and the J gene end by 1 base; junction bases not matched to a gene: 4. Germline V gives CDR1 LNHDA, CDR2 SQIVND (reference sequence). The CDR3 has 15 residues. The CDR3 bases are TGTGCCAGTGGGGGACTAGCGGGCGGCACAGATACGCAGTATTTT. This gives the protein CASGGLAGGTDTQYF. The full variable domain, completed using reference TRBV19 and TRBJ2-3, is DGGITQSPKYLFRKEGQNVTLSCEQNLNHDAMYWYRQDPGQGLRLIYYSQIVNDFQKGDIAEGYSVSREKKESFPLTVTSAQKNPTAFYLCASGGLAGGTDTQYFGPGTRLTVL.

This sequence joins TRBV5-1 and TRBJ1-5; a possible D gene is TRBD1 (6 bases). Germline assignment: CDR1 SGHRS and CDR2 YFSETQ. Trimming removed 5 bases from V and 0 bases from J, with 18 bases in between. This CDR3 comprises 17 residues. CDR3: CASSPTKGGYSNQPQHF. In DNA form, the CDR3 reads TGCGCCAGCAGTCCTACCAAGGGGGGGTATAGCAATCAGCCCCAGCATTTT.

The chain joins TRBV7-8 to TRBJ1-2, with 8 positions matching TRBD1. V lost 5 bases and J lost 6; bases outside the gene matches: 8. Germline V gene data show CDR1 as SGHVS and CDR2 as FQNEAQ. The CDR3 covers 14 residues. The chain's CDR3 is CASSLGQGRDGYTF. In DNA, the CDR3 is TGTGCCAGCAGCCTCGGACAGGGCCGGGATGGCTACACCTTC.

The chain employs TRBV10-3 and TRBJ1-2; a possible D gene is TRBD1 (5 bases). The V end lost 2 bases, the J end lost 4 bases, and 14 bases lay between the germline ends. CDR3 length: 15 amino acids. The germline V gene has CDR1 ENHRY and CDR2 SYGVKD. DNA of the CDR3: TGTGCCATCAGTGAGATAAGTACAGGAGTCTATGGCTACACCTTC. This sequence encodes CAISEISTGVYGYTF.

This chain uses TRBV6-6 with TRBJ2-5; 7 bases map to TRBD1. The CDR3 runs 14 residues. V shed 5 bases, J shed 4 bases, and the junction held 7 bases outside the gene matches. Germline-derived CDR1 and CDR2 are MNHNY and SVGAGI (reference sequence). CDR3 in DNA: TGTGCCAGCAGTACCCGACAGGGCGGAGAGACCCAGTACTTC. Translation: CASSTRQGGETQYF.

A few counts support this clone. The CDR3 DNA is TGTGCCAGCAGTTTAGTGGCAGGGGTAGGTAATTCACCCCTCCACTTT. Its translation: CASSLVAGVGNSPLHF. The chain combines TRBV27 with TRBJ1-6; D might be TRBD1 (6 bases). This CDR3 has 16 amino acids. V was shortened by 2 bases and J by 6 bases, with 14 bases between the two germline ends. In germline, CDR1 is MNHEY, CDR2 SMNVEV (reference sequence).

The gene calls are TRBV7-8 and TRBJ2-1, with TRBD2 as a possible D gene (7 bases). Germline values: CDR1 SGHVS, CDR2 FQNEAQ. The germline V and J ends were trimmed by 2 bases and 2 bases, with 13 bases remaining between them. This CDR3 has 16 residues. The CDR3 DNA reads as TGTGCCAGCAGCTTATTGGGGGGGGCCCCCTACAATGAGCAGTTCTTC. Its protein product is CASSLLGGAPYNEQFF.

CDR3 coding DNA: TGTGCCAGCAGACAGGGTGGAGGTCAGCCCCAGCATTTT. This codes for CASRQGGGQPQHF. The chain joins TRBV12-3 or TRBV12-4 to TRBJ1-5; TRBD1 might be the D (6 bases). V gave up 6 bases and J gave up 6 bases, with 12 bases separating them. The CDR3 is 13 residues long.

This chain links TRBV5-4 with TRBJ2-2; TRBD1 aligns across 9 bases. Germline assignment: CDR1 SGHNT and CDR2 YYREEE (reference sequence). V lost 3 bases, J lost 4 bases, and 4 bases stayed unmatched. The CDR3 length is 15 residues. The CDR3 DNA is TGTGCCAGCAGCTCCCCGGACAGGGGCACCGGGGAGCTGTTTTTT. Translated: CASSSPDRGTGELFF.